The present T cell receptor (beta chain) was sequenced within a study of T cells in Graves' hyperthyroidism and ophthalmopathy. The CDR3 is made up of 14 amino acids. V lost 5 bases and J 3 bases, leaving 12 bases between the germline ends. Germline V gene sequence: CDR1 SGHAT, CDR2 FQNNGV. Study-wide results and caveats: Blood also showed most of the thyroid clonotypes that were expanded above 0.001. Separating ophthalmopathy from stable hyperthyroidism was achieved by a 13 V-J model.

Amplification targeted TCR beta CDR3 regions from RNA transcripts. With the HTBI primer set, the TCR CDR3 went through a first round of RT-PCR. MiXCR, applied by TCRdb to the multiplex PCR reads, yields one record per CDR3 protein. The sample consists of 200,000 to 250,000 distinct CDR3 sequences, 16% of them appearing once. This clonotype was seen ten or more times. Its target is unknown. This TCR was sampled from a woman between 18 and 29 years old with Graves' ophthalmopathy. The sequencing sample was made of blood. This sequence joins TRBV11-2 and TRBJ2-3; D is possibly TRBD1 (5 bases). CDR3 nucleotide sequence: TGTGCCAGCAGCCCTCGAAAGGGGACAGATACGCAGTATTTT. Translation gives CASSPRKGTDTQYF.